This T cell receptor beta chain came from a study of T-cell memory formation after mild COVID-19. The overall study: TCR clusters largely stayed donor specific. Study-level results: Researchers report contracting CD4+ clones mostly in CM and EM, with CD8+ clones in EMRA. The second-wave clones peaking on day 37 were not confirmed as SARS-CoV-2-specific.

This CDR3 has 14 amino acids. The germline V and J ends were trimmed by 7 bases and 2 bases, with 11 bases remaining between them. TCRdb re-called the 5' RACE reads with MiXCR, one entry per CDR3 protein. The sample comprises hundreds of thousands of distinct CDR3 sequences, nearly 25% of which are singletons, and under 15% rests with the top ten. Details on this clonotype: Antigen unknown.

V usage is TRBV12-3 or TRBV12-4 and J usage is TRBJ2-2; no firm D call. The sequenced sample consisted of PBMCs or a T cell subset sorted from them (not recorded which). The source of this sequence is an adult woman who had mild COVID-19 (a few samples of this study predate the infection). Cell type and time point are not known. The CDR3 DNA sequence: TGTGCCAGCACCCCGGTGGCAAACACCGGGGAGCTGTTTTTT. Its translation is CASTPVANTGELFF.